Listed here is a single TCR beta chain. As yet, its antigen is unknown. The data were taken from a study of T cell repertoires in cytomegalovirus infection. Whole-study context: Evidence of both CMV infection and a matching HLA type came from public TCR beta signatures. Findings and caveats of the study: Of the TCR beta families, the public ones yielded a cumulative frequency that identified carriers of CMV plus the relevant HLA. Within the response measured ex vivo, HLA-C-restricted CMV-specific TCR beta clonotypes were dominant.

In TCRdb, the reads were re-called with MiXCR into one record per CDR3 protein. The table records tens of thousands of distinct CDR3 sequences, approximately 24% of them present only once. V lost 0 bases and J lost 4, with 6 bases in between. Germline values: CDR1 SGHVS, CDR2 FNYEAQ. This CDR3 region has 13 residues. The gene calls are TRBV7-6 and TRBJ1-2; no reliable D call. Sequences were derived from CD8+ T cells from cultured PBMCs, sampled from culture after CMV antigen stimulation. The receptor was isolated from a human donor in good health (CMV status not recorded). Some clones in this sample may be carry-over from other donors' samples. CDR3 bases: TGTGCCAGCAGCTTAGCGGCTGGCTATGGCTACACCTTC. Residues: CASSLAAGYGYTF.